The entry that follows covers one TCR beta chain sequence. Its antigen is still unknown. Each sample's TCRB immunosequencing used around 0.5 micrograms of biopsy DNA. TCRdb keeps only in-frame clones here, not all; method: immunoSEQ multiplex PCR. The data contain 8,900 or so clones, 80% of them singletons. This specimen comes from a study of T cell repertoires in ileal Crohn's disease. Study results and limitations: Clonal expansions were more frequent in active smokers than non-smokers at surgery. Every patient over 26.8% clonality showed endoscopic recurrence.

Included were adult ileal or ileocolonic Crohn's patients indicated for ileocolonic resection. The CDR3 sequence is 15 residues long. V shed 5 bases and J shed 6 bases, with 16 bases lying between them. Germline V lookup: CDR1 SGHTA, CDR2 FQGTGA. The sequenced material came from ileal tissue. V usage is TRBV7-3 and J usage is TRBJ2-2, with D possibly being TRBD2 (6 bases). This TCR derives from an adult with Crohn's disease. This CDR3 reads CASSQTSLASGELFF. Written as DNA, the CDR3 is TGTGCCAGCAGCCAGACTTCACTAGCATCCGGGGAGCTGTTTTTT.